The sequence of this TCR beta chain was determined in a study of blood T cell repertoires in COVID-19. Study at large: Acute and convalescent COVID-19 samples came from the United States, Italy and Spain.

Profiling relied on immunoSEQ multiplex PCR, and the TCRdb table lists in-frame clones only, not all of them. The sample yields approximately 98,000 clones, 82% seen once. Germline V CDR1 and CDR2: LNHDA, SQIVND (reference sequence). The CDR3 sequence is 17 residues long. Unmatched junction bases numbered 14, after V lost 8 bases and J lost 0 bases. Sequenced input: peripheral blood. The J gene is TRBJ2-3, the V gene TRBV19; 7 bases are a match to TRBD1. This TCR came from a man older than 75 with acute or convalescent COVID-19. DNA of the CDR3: TGTGCCAGTCAACGCAACAGGGGTGCCTCTAGCACAGATACGCAGTATTTT. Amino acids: CASQRNRGASSTDTQYF.